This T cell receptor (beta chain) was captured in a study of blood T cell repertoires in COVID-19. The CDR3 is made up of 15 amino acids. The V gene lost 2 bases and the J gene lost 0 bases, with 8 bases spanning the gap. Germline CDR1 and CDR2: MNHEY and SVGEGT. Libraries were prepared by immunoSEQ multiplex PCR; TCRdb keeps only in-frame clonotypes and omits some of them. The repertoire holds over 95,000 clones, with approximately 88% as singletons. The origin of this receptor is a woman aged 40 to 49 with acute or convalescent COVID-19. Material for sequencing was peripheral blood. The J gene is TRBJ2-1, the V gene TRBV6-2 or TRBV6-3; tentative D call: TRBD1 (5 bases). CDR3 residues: CASSYKGDSYNEQFF. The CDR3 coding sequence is TGTGCCAGCAGTTACAAAGGGGACTCCTACAATGAGCAGTTCTTC.